Below, 24 T cell receptor beta chains from the same sample are listed, as sequenced in a study of blood T cell repertoires in COVID-19. Libraries were prepared by immunoSEQ multiplex PCR; TCRdb keeps only in-frame clonotypes and omits some of them. In the table there are 70,000 to 95,000 clones, around 92% of which are singletons. Sequencing was carried out using peripheral blood. These TCRs come from a woman aged 55-75 years with active COVID-19.

The genes are TRBV4-1 and TRBJ2-1, with 7 bases identical to TRBD2. The CDR3 is 16 amino acids. V shed 4 bases, J shed 0 bases, and the junction held 6 bases outside the gene matches. Germline assignment: CDR1 MGHRA and CDR2 YSYEKL. For the CDR3, the DNA is TGCGCCAGCAGCCCTCGACTAGCCAGCTCCTACAATGAGCAGTTCTTC. Protein: CASSPRLASSYNEQFF.

The V gene is TRBV7-3, the J gene TRBJ2-1; 13 bases line up with TRBD2. From germline, CDR1 is SGHTA and CDR2 FQGTGA. There are 15 residues in the CDR3. V lost 6 bases to trimming and J lost 8 bases; unmatched junction nucleotides: 7. The CDR3 DNA is TGTGCCAGCAGGGCGAAACTAGCGGGAGGGCATGAGCAGTTCTTC. Residues: CASRAKLAGGHEQFF.

This clone came up a few times. The J gene is TRBJ2-1, the V gene TRBV3-1 (or the pseudogene TRBV3-2), with 13 bases that match TRBD2. Germline V CDR1 and CDR2: LGHDT, YNNKEL (reference sequence). Losses at the gene ends were 1 base for V and 10 bases for J; bases not matched to a gene: 7. This CDR3 region has 16 residues. The CDR3 loop reads CASSQGTSGRGREQFF. The CDR3 coding sequence is TGTGCCAGCAGCCAAGGGACTAGCGGGAGAGGTAGGGAGCAGTTCTTC.

This clone has more than one count but fewer than ten. J is TRBJ1-6 and V is TRBV7-9, with D maybe TRBD1 (6 bases). Trimming left V 3 bases short and J 5 bases short, with 11 bases between. CDR1 SEHNR and CDR2 FQNEAQ come from the germline V gene (reference sequence). The CDR3 runs 15 residues. The DNA for the CDR3 is TGTGCCAGCAGCTTGGGGGGGCCCAATAATTCACCCCTCCACTTT. This sequence encodes CASSLGGPNNSPLHF.

The chain uses TRBV7-3 and TRBJ2-1; 8 nucleotides agree with TRBD2. The CDR3 spans 19 residues. Per germline, CDR1 SGHTA and CDR2 FQGTGA. J lost 0 bases, V lost 2 bases, and 12 bases had no gene match. This CDR3 reads CASSLQSSGAYSSYNEQFF. The CDR3 DNA sequence: TGTGCCAGCAGCTTACAAAGTAGCGGGGCCTATAGCTCCTACAATGAGCAGTTCTTC.

This chain uses TRBV5-5 with TRBJ2-7; 7 positions agree with TRBD1. This CDR3 is built from 15 residues. Per germline, CDR1 SGHKS and CDR2 YYEKEE (reference sequence). With 4 bases clipped from V and 1 base from J, the junction kept 8 bases outside the gene matches. The CDR3, as DNA: TGTGCCAGCAGCACAGACGACAGGGTGTCCTACGAGCAGTACTTC. Translated: CASSTDDRVSYEQYF.

The genes are TRBV6-5 and TRBJ2-7, with D possibly matching TRBD2 (7 bases). V was clipped by 2 bases and J by 6 bases, with 11 bases between them. The CDR3 has 13 amino acids. Germline CDR1 reads MNHEY; CDR2 reads SVGAGI. CDR3 sequence reads: CASSYRGGGEQYF. The CDR3 DNA reads as TGTGCCAGCAGTTACAGGGGAGGGGGCGAGCAGTACTTC.

This sequence joins TRBV4-1 and TRBJ1-2; tentatively, D is TRBD1 (6 bases). Trimming pared 6 bases from V and 5 bases from J, leaving 10 bases between. The CDR3 extends over 12 amino acids. Germline V CDR1 and CDR2: MGHRA, YSYEKL. CDR3 DNA sequence: TGCGCCAGCAGGGGGACAACGTATGGCTACACCTTC. Encoded protein: CASRGTTYGYTF.

This clone has only one observation. The genes are TRBV6-5 and TRBJ2-7; TRBD1 agrees at 7 bases. There are 15 residues in the CDR3. Germline loops: CDR1 MNHEY, CDR2 SVGAGI. V shed 4 bases, J shed 6 bases, and the junction held 12 bases outside the gene matches. The CDR3 is CASSSRTGPPGEQYF. In nucleotides, the CDR3 is TGTGCCAGCAGTTCGCGGACAGGACCTCCGGGCGAGCAGTACTTC.

The chain couples TRBV7-3 to TRBJ1-2, with 8 bases matching TRBD1. V shed 4 bases, J shed 8 bases, and the junction held 6 bases outside the gene matches. The CDR3 extends over 13 amino acids. Germline V gene sequence: CDR1 SGHTA, CDR2 FQGTGA. The CDR3 reads CASSSGQGRGYTF. In DNA form, the CDR3 reads TGTGCCAGCAGCTCCGGACAGGGCAGGGGCTACACCTTC.

This clone appeared a single time. V and J are TRBV24-1 and TRBJ2-7; D may be TRBD1 (5 bases). Germline V gives CDR1 KGHDR, CDR2 SFDVKD. V was shortened by 3 bases and J by 3 bases, with 8 bases between the two germline ends. CDR3 length: 13 amino acids. CDR3 sequence reads: CATSDGANYEQYF. CDR3 bases: TGTGCCACCAGTGATGGGGCTAACTACGAGCAGTACTTC.

V is TRBV30 and J is TRBJ2-7; TRBD1 aligns across 8 bases. The V segment lost 5 bases and the J segment 3 bases; nucleotides outside the gene matches: 6. The CDR3 extends over 13 amino acids. CDR1 and CDR2 from the germline V gene are GTSNPN and SVGIG (reference sequence). The chain's CDR3 is CAWGIQGVYEQYF. The CDR3 DNA reads as TGTGCCTGGGGGATACAGGGGGTCTACGAGCAGTACTTC. The complete variable domain, with remaining parts taken from reference TRBV30 and TRBJ2-7, reads SQTIHQWPATLVQPVGSPLSLECTVEGTSNPNLYWYRQAAGRGLQLLFYSVGIGQISSEVPQNLSASRPQDRQFILSSKKLLLSDSGFYLCAWGIQGVYEQYFGPGTRLTVT.

This chain uses TRBV25-1 with TRBJ2-3, with a weak D call TRBD2 (5 bases). Germline V gene lookup returns CDR1 MGHDK and CDR2 SYGVNS. The CDR3 loop spans 14 amino acids. Deletions cut 3 bases from V and 5 bases from J, with 12 bases between. This chain's CDR3 is CASSDQRKVDTQYF. In nucleotides, the CDR3 is TGTGCCAGCAGTGATCAGCGGAAGGTAGATACGCAGTATTTT.

This chain links TRBV4-3 with TRBJ2-1; TRBD1 might be the D (5 bases). CDR1 is LGHNA, CDR2 YSLEER, per germline. The CDR3 is 18 residues long. Trimming cost V 1 base and J 1 base, with 17 bases left between them. CDR3 DNA sequence: TGCGCCAGCAGCCAAGCAGGGTGGAGAACCCTTTCCTACAATGAGCAGTTCTTC. Residues: CASSQAGWRTLSYNEQFF.

The V call is TRBV10-1, the J call TRBJ1-3, with D unresolved. Germline assignment: CDR1 WNHNN and CDR2 SYGVQD (reference sequence). Trimming removed 6 bases at V and 0 bases at J, with 6 bases between. The CDR3 spans 13 residues. CDR3 amino acids: CASSPNSGNTIYF. CDR3 in DNA: TGCGCCAGCAGCCCAAACTCTGGAAACACCATATATTTT.

Only a few counts were recorded for this clone. This chain links TRBV7-9 with TRBJ1-4, with TRBD1 matching 8 bases. In germline, CDR1 is SEHNR, CDR2 FQNEAQ (reference sequence). The CDR3 sequence is 14 residues long. V was pared by 3 bases and J by 6 bases, with 3 bases of the junction left unmatched. As DNA, the CDR3 is TGTGCCAGCAGCTTCCAACAGGGGGATGAAAAACTGTTTTTT. Translation: CASSFQQGDEKLFF.

The V gene is TRBV4-3, the J gene TRBJ1-6; D not resolved. V lost 2 bases and J lost 7, with 12 bases in between. Germline V gene lookup returns CDR1 LGHNA and CDR2 YSLEER. This CDR3 is 15 amino acids long. The CDR3 nucleotides are TGCGCCAGCAGCCAAAACAGAGTCCGAAATTCACCCCTCCACTTT. Encoded protein: CASSQNRVRNSPLHF.

The V and J genes are TRBV5-1 and TRBJ2-7; D might be TRBD1 (6 bases). V was trimmed by 2 bases and J by 3 bases, leaving 12 bases between them. CDR1 is SGHRS and CDR2 is YFSETQ in the germline V gene. This CDR3 comprises 14 residues. The CDR3 region has the DNA TGCGCCAGCAGCTTCTTGGTACAGGGCTACGAGCAGTACTTC. This gives the protein CASSFLVQGYEQYF.

This chain links TRBV12-5 with TRBJ1-1, with D perhaps matching TRBD1 (6 bases). Germline assignment: CDR1 LGHNT and CDR2 FRNRAP. CDR3 size: 14 residues. The ends were cut back, 7 bases at V and 1 base at J, with 13 bases in the middle. As DNA, the CDR3 is TGTGCTAGTGCCCAAGGGACATGGAACACTGAAGCTTTCTTT. Amino acids: CASAQGTWNTEAFF.

The chain carries TRBV7-2 and TRBJ1-4; D unclear. Per the germline V gene, CDR1 is SGHTA and CDR2 is FQGNSA. The length of the CDR3 is 15 residues. V lost 4 bases, J lost 1 base, and 10 bases lay in between. DNA of the CDR3: TGTGCCAGCAGCTCGGTGCGCGGAACTAATGAAAAACTGTTTTTT. Translating it yields CASSSVRGTNEKLFF.

This chain links TRBV7-2 with TRBJ2-3; 10 bases are a match to TRBD2. V was pared by 0 bases and J by 3 bases, with 9 bases of the junction left unmatched. CDR1 is SGHTA and CDR2 is FQGNSA in the germline V gene. The CDR3 covers 18 residues. CDR3 in DNA: TGTGCCAGCAGCTTAGCCACCTTAGCGGGGGGCAGAACAGATACGCAGTATTTT. Translated: CASSLATLAGGRTDTQYF. The full variable domain, completed using reference TRBV7-2 and TRBJ2-3, is GAGVSQSPSNKVTEKGKDVELRCDPISGHTALYWYRQSLGQGLEFLIYFQGNSAPDKSGLPSDRFSAERTGGSVSTLTIQRTQQEDSAVYLCASSLATLAGGRTDTQYFGPGTRLTVL.

The rearrangement links TRBV3-1 (or the pseudogene TRBV3-2) to TRBJ1-1; no reliable D call. In germline, CDR1 is LGHDT, CDR2 YNNKEL (reference sequence). CDR3 size: 14 residues. The V end was cut by 0 bases, the J end by 1 base, with 6 bases between. The DNA for the CDR3 is TGTGCCAGCAGCCAAGAGTCCCGGAACACTGAAGCTTTCTTT. Translation gives CASSQESRNTEAFF.

The chain uses TRBV18 and TRBJ2-7; TRBD1 is a possible D gene (6 bases). In germline, CDR1 is KGHSH, CDR2 LQKENI. V lost 0 bases and J 0 bases, leaving 9 bases between the germline ends. The CDR3 contains 15 residues. The DNA for the CDR3 is TGTGCCAGCTCACCACCCCCAGGGGTCTCCTACGAGCAGTACTTC. Protein product: CASSPPPGVSYEQYF.

This clone appeared once. The CDR3 loop is CASSTGLSQETQYF. The CDR3 DNA is TGTGCCAGCAGCACCGGTTTAAGCCAAGAGACCCAGTACTTC. The genes are TRBV7-9 and TRBJ2-5; no clear D. Deletions cut 5 bases from V and 1 base from J, with 11 bases between. The length of the CDR3 is 14 residues. Per the germline V gene, CDR1 is SEHNR and CDR2 is FQNEAQ (reference sequence).